This T cell receptor beta chain originates from a study of graft-versus-host responses after intestinal transplantation. At the level of the study: Each recipient received anti-thymocyte globulin induction, then tacrolimus and steroids for roughly 3 years. Whole-study results and caveats: The recipient marrow held GvH clones, and some of them showed up first in ileum or blood.

This CDR3 region has 14 residues. The V end was cut by 2 bases, the J end by 2 bases, with 10 bases between. The germline V gene encodes CDR1 SGHTA and CDR2 FQGNSA. Data came from immunoSEQ multiplex PCR; TCRdb stores just in-frame clones and leaves some out. There are approximately 81,000 clones in the sample; 80% to 90% occur only once, and around 8% lies in the top ten. Of note for this clone: Its antigen is as yet unknown.

This sequence joins TRBV7-2 and TRBJ2-7, with a possible D match to TRBD1 (6 bases). The receptor's source is a human donor who was the organ donor for an intestinal transplant. The sample consisted of unstimulated CD8+ T cells sorted from spleen or lymph node cells, taken before transplant. CDR3 region: CASSLIGGTYEQYF. DNA of the CDR3: TGTGCCAGCAGCTTAATAGGGGGAACCTACGAGCAGTACTTC. Looking up the rest from reference TRBV7-2 and TRBJ2-7 gives the full variable domain: GAGVSQSPSNKVTEKGKDVELRCDPISGHTALYWYRQSLGQGLEFLIYFQGNSAPDKSGLPSDRFSAERTGGSVSTLTIQRTQQEDSAVYLCASSLIGGTYEQYFGPGTRLTVT.